A single sample is the source of the 18 T cell receptor beta chains below, sequenced in a study of T cells in Graves' hyperthyroidism and ophthalmopathy (dated by TCRdb to 2018 to 2020). The library was generated by multiplex PCR. Sequencer: Illumina HiSeq 2000. Amplification of TCR beta CDR3 regions was carried out from RNA transcripts. For the first round of RT-PCR on the TCR CDR3, the HTBI primer set was used together with the Qiagen OneStep RT-PCR kit. The raw public reads went through TCRdb reprocessing: fastp at Q25, MiXCR clone calling, in-frame beta chains kept. One record per CDR3 amino acid sequence lists the most common genes and DNA. The sample table shows fewer than 800,000 distinct CDR3 sequences, and approximately 16% are seen once. The ten largest make up over 7.5% of the sample. The sequenced sample was blood. The receptors stem from a man younger than 35 with Graves' hyperthyroidism.

This rearrangement joins TRBV20-1 to TRBJ2-3; 9 bases are a match to TRBD2. The CDR3 totals 16 residues. From germline, CDR1 is DFQATT and CDR2 SNEGSKA (reference sequence). Trimming took 0 bases from V and 1 from J; bases not matched to a gene: 5. CDR3 region: CSARDFIAGGTDTQYF. The CDR3 DNA follows: TGCAGTGCTAGAGATTTTATAGCGGGAGGCACAGATACGCAGTATTTT.

This clonotype was counted at least ten times. The chain combines TRBV20-1 with TRBJ1-2; D gene unclear. Trimming took 6 bases from V and 3 from J, leaving 26 bases between them. The CDR3 is 17 amino acids. Germline V gene data show CDR1 as DFQATT and CDR2 as SNEGSKA (reference sequence). CDR3 DNA: TGCAGTGCCCTAGAGGTGGAGGACCCTTCCAAGGACTATGGCTACACCTTC. Encoded protein: CSALEVEDPSKDYGYTF.

This clonotype was seen repeatedly, ten times or more. This chain uses TRBV20-1 with TRBJ2-3; 10 positions match TRBD1. The CDR3 has 15 residues. From germline, CDR1 is DFQATT and CDR2 SNEGSKA (reference sequence). The ends lost 6 bases at V and 4 bases at J; junction bases unmatched: 10. The chain's CDR3 is CSATGTGVWADTQYF. CDR3 nucleotides: TGCAGTGCCACGGGGACAGGGGTGTGGGCAGATACGCAGTATTTT.

This chain links TRBV9 with TRBJ2-7; unclear D gene. The CDR3 loop spans 13 amino acids. Trimming pared 4 bases from V and 5 bases from J, leaving 13 bases between. Germline CDR1 reads SGDLS; CDR2 reads YYNGEE. The CDR3 bases are TGTGCCAGCAGCCCCCGGGCGTCTCACGAGCAGTACTTC. It is translated as CASSPRASHEQYF.

This clonotype was recorded at least ten times. The rearrangement uses TRBV6-1 and TRBJ1-5; D uncertain. Germline assignment: CDR1 MNHNS and CDR2 SASEGT. Trimming took 5 bases from V and 5 from J, leaving 10 bases between them. The CDR3 has 13 residues. The CDR3 DNA sequence: TGTGCCAGCAGTTGGGATGGGGATCAGCCCCAGCATTTT. Translated: CASSWDGDQPQHF.

This CDR3 is CASRPAGGLGNTIYF. The DNA of the CDR3 is TGTGCCAGCAGACCAGCAGGGGGCCTTGGAAACACCATATATTTT. This sequence joins TRBV6-1 and TRBJ1-3, with 8 bases fitting TRBD1. The germline CDR1 and CDR2 sequences are MNHNS and SASEGT. The CDR3 has 15 amino acids. The V segment lost 6 bases and the J segment 3 bases; nucleotides outside the gene matches: 7.

This clonotype was counted at least ten times. The genes are TRBV20-1 and TRBJ2-3; a weak D match, TRBD2 (7 bases). Trimming stripped 0 bases from V and 6 bases from J, with 19 bases between. From germline, CDR1 is DFQATT and CDR2 SNEGSKA (reference sequence). The length of the CDR3 is 16 residues. CDR3 residues: CSARERGLGDTDTQYF. CDR3 DNA: TGCAGTGCTAGAGAACGCGGACTAGGGGACACCGATACGCAGTATTTT.

This clonotype showed up just a few times. This chain uses TRBV29-1 with TRBJ2-7; TRBD2 aligns across 7 bases. The J segment lost 4 bases and the V segment lost 0 bases, leaving 9 bases of the junction unmatched. Germline CDR1 reads SQVTM; CDR2 reads ANQGSEA. The CDR3 consists of 15 residues. CDR3 bases: TGCAGCGTTGAAGATGATGGACTAGAGACGTACGAGCAGTACTTC. This translates into CSVEDDGLETYEQYF.

In its sample, this clonotype was seen many times. V gene TRBV10-3 combines with J gene TRBJ2-3, with TRBD2 as a possible D gene (6 bases). The V and J ends lost 6 bases and 1 base respectively, with 11 bases between them. This CDR3 region has 14 residues. Germline CDR1 reads ENHRY; CDR2 reads SYGVKD. The CDR3 DNA follows: TGTGCCATCAGGCGGGACCCTCGCACAGATACGCAGTATTTT. This translates into CAIRRDPRTDTQYF.

This clonotype was observed a few times. This rearrangement joins TRBV4-2 to TRBJ1-3; D not resolved. V lost 0 bases to trimming and J lost 0 bases, with 6 bases between them. This CDR3 has 15 residues. CDR1 is LGHNA and CDR2 is YNFKEQ in the germline V gene. CDR3 sequence: CASSQEGFSGNTIYF. The CDR3 nucleotides read TGTGCCAGCAGCCAAGAAGGGTTCTCTGGAAACACCATATATTTT.

This clonotype was found many times. The chain employs TRBV12-3 or TRBV12-4 and TRBJ2-7; TRBD2 matches at 7 bases. This CDR3 has 13 residues. V lost 4 bases, J lost 9 bases, and 9 bases stayed unmatched. The CDR3 region is CASSSLAVGLQYF. CDR3 DNA: TGTGCCAGCAGTTCGCTAGCGGTGGGTTTGCAGTACTTC.

At least ten counts were recorded for this clonotype. This sequence joins TRBV7-9 and TRBJ2-1; D is perhaps TRBD2 (5 bases). The CDR3 has 15 amino acids. Germline lookup yields CDR1 SEHNR and CDR2 FQNEAQ (reference sequence). Trimming left V 7 bases short and J 9 bases short, with 22 bases between. CDR3 region: CASMRVHSSRGEQFF. The CDR3 nucleotides are TGTGCCAGCATGAGGGTTCACAGTTCCCGGGGTGAGCAGTTCTTC.

This chain connects TRBV29-1 to TRBJ2-1, with D hard to call. The CDR3 is 14 amino acids. Germline values: CDR1 SQVTM, CDR2 ANQGSEA. Trimming removed 0 bases at V and 8 bases at J, with 14 bases between. The CDR3 coding sequence is TGCAGCGTTGAAGATCGCTACATCCCCGATGAGCAGTTCTTC. It yields the protein CSVEDRYIPDEQFF.

As DNA, the CDR3 is TGTGCCAGCAGTTTATCCCCCCACAGGCCCAACTACGAGCAGTACTTC. Translation gives CASSLSPHRPNYEQYF. This chain links TRBV28 with TRBJ2-7; D is possibly TRBD1 (5 bases). The CDR3 sequence is 16 residues long. Germline values: CDR1 MDHEN, CDR2 SYDVKM. Trimming cost V 1 base and J 3 bases, with 16 bases left between them.

This clonotype has at least ten counts. The rearrangement links TRBV7-9 to TRBJ2-7; no firm D call. The CDR3 length is 13 residues. In germline, CDR1 is SEHNR, CDR2 FQNEAQ (reference sequence). V dropped 5 bases and J dropped 0 bases, with 8 bases sitting between them. The CDR3 loop is CASSEFPSYEQYF. The CDR3 DNA reads TGTGCCAGCAGCGAGTTTCCCTCCTACGAGCAGTACTTC.

In this sample, this clonotype turned up a few times. This rearrangement joins TRBV28 to TRBJ2-1, with TRBD2 matching over 10 bases. CDR1 is MDHEN and CDR2 is SYDVKM in the germline V gene. The CDR3 is 18 residues long. The J segment lost 1 base and the V segment lost 4 bases, leaving 10 bases of the junction unmatched. The CDR3 region is CASSCLELAGLSYNEQFF. The CDR3 DNA reads as TGTGCCAGCAGTTGTCTCGAACTAGCGGGACTTTCCTACAATGAGCAGTTCTTC.

This clonotype was recorded many times. The chain carries TRBV6-9 and TRBJ1-5; D might be TRBD1 (5 bases). Trimming took off 7 bases at V and 7 bases at J, with 23 bases between the two ends. The length of the CDR3 is 16 residues. Per germline, CDR1 MNHGY and CDR2 SVAAGI. CDR3 sequence: CASTTPLRQGWQPQHF. The CDR3 bases are TGTGCCAGCACCACCCCTCTACGGCAGGGCTGGCAGCCCCAGCATTTT.

This clonotype was counted ten times or more. This rearrangement joins TRBV12-3 or TRBV12-4 to TRBJ1-1; a possible D gene is TRBD1 (6 bases). Trimming cost V 8 bases and J 3 bases, with 13 bases left between them. The length of the CDR3 is 13 residues. CDR3 region: CASWATGHTEAFF. CDR3 in DNA: TGTGCCAGCTGGGCTACAGGGCACACTGAAGCTTTCTTT.